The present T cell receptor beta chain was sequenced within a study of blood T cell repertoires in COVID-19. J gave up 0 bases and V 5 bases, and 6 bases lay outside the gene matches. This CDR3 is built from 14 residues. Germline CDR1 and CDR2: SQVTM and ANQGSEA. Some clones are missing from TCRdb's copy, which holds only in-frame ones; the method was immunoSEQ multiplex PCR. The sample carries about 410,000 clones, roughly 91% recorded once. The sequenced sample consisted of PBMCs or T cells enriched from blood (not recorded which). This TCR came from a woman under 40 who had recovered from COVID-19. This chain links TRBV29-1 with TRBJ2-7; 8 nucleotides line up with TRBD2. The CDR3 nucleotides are TGCAGCGTTCTACTAGCGGAGAGCTCCTACGAGCAGTACTTC. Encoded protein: CSVLLAESSYEQYF.